The 9 T cell receptor beta chains below all came from one sample that was sequenced in a study of CD8+ T cells in alopecia areata (dated by TCRdb to 2016 to 2019). The library was prepared using the immunoSEQ multiplex PCR assay. For TCR sequencing, RNA was extracted from every sample and reverse transcribed into cDNA to serve as template. TCRdb re-hosts the immuneACCESS table, in-frame sequences only. Its copies lack some clones; in the studies checked, an unresolved V gene accounts for under half of them, and the cause for the rest is not known. A total of 110,000 to 150,000 clones appear in this sample, 50% to 65% of them only once. The top ten hold about 15% of the sample. Sample time point, as interpreted from the label and publication: around 29 days on oral tofacitinib. Read against the paper, the sample's treatment or condition label means: oral pan-JAK inhibitor, 5-10 mg twice daily. Sequencing used CD8+ T cells sorted from blood, obtained at week 4, from a patient treated with tofacitinib. These receptors came from a human donor with alopecia areata.

This clone was observed a few times. The CDR3 region has the DNA TGTGCCAGCAGCCAAGAGCCAGGTACCTACGAGCAGTACTTC. Its translation is CASSQEPGTYEQYF. The gene calls are TRBV4-2 and TRBJ2-7, with D uncertain. The length of the CDR3 is 14 residues. V lost 0 bases, J lost 2 bases, and 8 bases lay in between. Per the germline V gene, CDR1 is LGHNA and CDR2 is YNFKEQ.

This clone was picked up a small number of times. This chain uses TRBV5-6 with TRBJ2-2; TRBD1 aligns across 8 bases. CDR1 is SGHDT and CDR2 is YYEEEE in the germline V gene. V shed 0 bases, J shed 6 bases, and the junction held 4 bases outside the gene matches. CDR3 length: 15 amino acids. Written as DNA, the CDR3 is TGTGCCAGCAGCTTGGGACAGGGGTTCCCCGGGGAGCTGTTTTTT. Amino acid sequence: CASSLGQGFPGELFF.

Ten or more counts support this clone. The chain joins TRBV5-4 to TRBJ2-7; D is tentatively TRBD1 or TRBD2 (5 bases each). Deletions cut 4 bases from V and 0 bases from J, with 11 bases between. CDR3 length: 14 amino acids. The germline V gene encodes CDR1 SGHNT and CDR2 YYREEE (reference sequence). CDR3 coding DNA: TGTGCCAGCAGCAAAGGGACGGGCTCCTACGAGCAGTACTTC. It translates to CASSKGTGSYEQYF.

This chain links TRBV5-6 with TRBJ1-2, with unresolved D. This CDR3 is built from 14 residues. Trimming cost V 0 bases and J 3 bases, with 9 bases left between them. Germline V gene lookup returns CDR1 SGHDT and CDR2 YYEEEE. CDR3 DNA: TGTGCCAGCAGCTTGGTTCAGGATCACTATGGCTACACCTTC. It translates to CASSLVQDHYGYTF.

This clone was seen just once. The DNA of the CDR3 is TGTGCCAGCAGCTACAGCGGGTGGGACTACAATGAGCAGTTCTTC. It translates to CASSYSGWDYNEQFF. The chain carries TRBV6-5 and TRBJ2-1; D might be TRBD2 (6 bases). CDR1 is MNHEY, CDR2 SVGAGI, per germline. This CDR3 has 15 amino acids. V dropped 6 bases and J dropped 3 bases, with 15 bases sitting between them.

This clone was counted only a few times. The chain has TRBV5-6 and TRBJ2-1; 10 bases are a match to TRBD2. This CDR3 contains 15 residues. The J segment lost 10 bases and the V segment lost 0 bases, leaving 7 bases of the junction unmatched. From germline, CDR1 is SGHDT and CDR2 YYEEEE. CDR3 region: CASSLAERGGREQFF. The CDR3 DNA is TGTGCCAGCAGCTTGGCGGAGCGGGGGGGCCGGGAGCAGTTCTTC.

This clone was counted only a few times. The chain recombines TRBV7-9 with TRBJ1-1; TRBD1 aligns across 7 bases. CDR3 length: 16 amino acids. CDR1 and CDR2 (germline): SEHNR, FQNEAQ (reference sequence). Germline trimming cut 6 bases from V and 0 bases from J; bases unmatched to any gene: 10. CDR3 residues: CASRRRGTALNTEAFF. CDR3 sequence (DNA): TGTGCCAGCAGGAGACGGGGGACAGCCCTGAACACTGAAGCTTTCTTT.

This clone showed up just a few times. The chain links TRBV7-9 to TRBJ1-1; maybe TRBD1 (5 bases). Trimming took 5 bases from V and 4 from J, leaving 8 bases between them. CDR3 size: 12 residues. Germline assignment: CDR1 SEHNR and CDR2 FQNEAQ (reference sequence). CDR3 in amino acids: CASSPDSTEAFF. The DNA of the CDR3 is TGTGCCAGCAGCCCCGACAGCACTGAAGCTTTCTTT.

The gene calls are TRBV7-8 and TRBJ2-6; a possible D gene is TRBD2 (6 bases). The germline V and J ends were trimmed by 6 bases and 1 base, with 10 bases remaining between them. Germline V lookup: CDR1 SGHVS, CDR2 FQNEAQ. CDR3 length: 15 amino acids. CDR3 DNA: TGTGCCAGCAGGACCCGGGGGTCTGGGGCCAACGTCCTGACTTTC. It encodes CASRTRGSGANVLTF.